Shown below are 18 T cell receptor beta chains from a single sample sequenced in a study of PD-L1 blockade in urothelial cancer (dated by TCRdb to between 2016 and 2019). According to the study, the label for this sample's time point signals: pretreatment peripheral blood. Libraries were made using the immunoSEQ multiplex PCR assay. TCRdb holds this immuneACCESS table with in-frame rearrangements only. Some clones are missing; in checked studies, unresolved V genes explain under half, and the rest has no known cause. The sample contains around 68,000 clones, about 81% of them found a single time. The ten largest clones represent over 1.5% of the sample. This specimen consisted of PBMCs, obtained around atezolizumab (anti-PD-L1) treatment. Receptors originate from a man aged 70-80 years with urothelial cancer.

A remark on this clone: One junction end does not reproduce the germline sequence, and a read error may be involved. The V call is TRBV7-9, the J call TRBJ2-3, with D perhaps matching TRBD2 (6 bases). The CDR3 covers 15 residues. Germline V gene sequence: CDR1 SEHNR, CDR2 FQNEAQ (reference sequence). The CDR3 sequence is CASSLADGSRDTQYF. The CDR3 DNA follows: TGTGCCAGCAGCTTAGCGGACGGGAGTCGTGATACACAGTATTTT.

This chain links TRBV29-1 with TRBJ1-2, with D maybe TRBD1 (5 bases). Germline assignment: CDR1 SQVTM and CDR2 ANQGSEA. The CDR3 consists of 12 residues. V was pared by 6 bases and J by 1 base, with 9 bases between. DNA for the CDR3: TGCAGCGTAATGGGGGGTAACTATGGCTACACCTTC. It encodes CSVMGGNYGYTF.

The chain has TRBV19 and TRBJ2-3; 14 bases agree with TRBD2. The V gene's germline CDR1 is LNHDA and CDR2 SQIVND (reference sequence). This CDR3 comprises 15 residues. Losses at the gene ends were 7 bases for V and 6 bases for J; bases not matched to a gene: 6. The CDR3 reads CASKRLAGGPDTQYF. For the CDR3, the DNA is TGTGCCAGTAAAAGACTAGCGGGAGGGCCCGATACGCAGTATTTT.

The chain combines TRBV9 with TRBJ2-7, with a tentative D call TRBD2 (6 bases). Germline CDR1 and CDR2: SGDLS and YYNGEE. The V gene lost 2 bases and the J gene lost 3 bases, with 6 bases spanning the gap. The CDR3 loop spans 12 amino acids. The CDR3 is CASSVGGYEQYF. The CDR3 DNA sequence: TGTGCCAGCAGCGTCGGGGGCTACGAGCAGTACTTC.

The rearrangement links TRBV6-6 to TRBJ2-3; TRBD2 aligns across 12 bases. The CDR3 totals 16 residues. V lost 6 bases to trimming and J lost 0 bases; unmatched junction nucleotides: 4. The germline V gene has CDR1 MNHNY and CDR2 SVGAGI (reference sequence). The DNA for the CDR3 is TGTGCCAGCAGCCAGGGGACTAGCGGGAGCACAGATACGCAGTATTTT. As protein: CASSQGTSGSTDTQYF.

CDR3 bases: TGTGCCAGCAGCCCCGAAAGCGGCGGGAACAATGAGCAGTTCTTC. Its translation: CASSPESGGNNEQFF. V usage is TRBV7-3 and J usage is TRBJ2-1; perhaps TRBD2 as D (6 bases). V was shortened by 5 bases and J by 5 bases, with 16 bases between the two germline ends. This CDR3 is built from 15 residues. Germline V lookup: CDR1 SGHTA, CDR2 FQGTGA.

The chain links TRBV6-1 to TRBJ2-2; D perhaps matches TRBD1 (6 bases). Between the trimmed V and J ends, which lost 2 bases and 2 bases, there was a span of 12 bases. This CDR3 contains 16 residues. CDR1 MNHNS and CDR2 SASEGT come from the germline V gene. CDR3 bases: TGTGCCAGCAGTGAATTAGGGGGACGCAACACCGGGGAGCTGTTTTTT. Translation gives CASSELGGRNTGELFF.

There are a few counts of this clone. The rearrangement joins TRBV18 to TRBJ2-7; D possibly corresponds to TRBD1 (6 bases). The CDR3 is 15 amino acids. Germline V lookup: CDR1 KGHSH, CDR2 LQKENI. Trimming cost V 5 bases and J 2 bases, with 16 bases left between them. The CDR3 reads CASSSPTGGAYEQYF. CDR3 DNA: TGTGCCAGCTCAAGTCCCACTGGGGGCGCCTACGAGCAGTACTTC.

The CDR3 DNA follows: TGTGCCAGCAGTTATCAGGTCCGCAATGCACGTGCTGAGCAGTTCTTC. Translating gives CASSYQVRNARAEQFF. The rearrangement links TRBV27 to TRBJ2-1; unclear D gene. Germline V gene sequence: CDR1 MNHEY, CDR2 SMNVEV (reference sequence). V lost 4 bases and J 9 bases, leaving 22 bases between the germline ends. This CDR3 is built from 16 residues.

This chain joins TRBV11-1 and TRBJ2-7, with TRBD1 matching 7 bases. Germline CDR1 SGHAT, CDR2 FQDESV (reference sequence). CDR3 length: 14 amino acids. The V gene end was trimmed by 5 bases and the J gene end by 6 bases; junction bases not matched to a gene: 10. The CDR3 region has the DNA TGTGCCAGCAGCCTACAGGGGCAGCCCAGCGAGCAGTACTTC. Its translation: CASSLQGQPSEQYF.

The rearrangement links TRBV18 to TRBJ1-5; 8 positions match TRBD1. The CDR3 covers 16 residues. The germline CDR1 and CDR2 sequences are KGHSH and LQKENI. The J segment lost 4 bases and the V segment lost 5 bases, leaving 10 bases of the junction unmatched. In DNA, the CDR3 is TGTGCCAGCTCAGCATCCGGGACAGGATCAAATCAGCCCCAGCATTTT. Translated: CASSASGTGSNQPQHF. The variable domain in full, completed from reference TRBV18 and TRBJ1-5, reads NAGVMQNPRHLVRRRGQEARLRCSPMKGHSHVYWYRQLPEEGLKFMVYLQKENIIDESGMPKERFSAEFPKEGPSILRIQQVVRGDSAAYFCASSASGTGSNQPQHFGDGTRLSIL.

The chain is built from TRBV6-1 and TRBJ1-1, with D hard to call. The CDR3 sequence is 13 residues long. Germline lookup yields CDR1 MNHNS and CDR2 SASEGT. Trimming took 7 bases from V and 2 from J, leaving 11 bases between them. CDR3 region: CASKPPVNTEAFF. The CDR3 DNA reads TGTGCCAGCAAACCTCCGGTAAACACTGAAGCTTTCTTT.

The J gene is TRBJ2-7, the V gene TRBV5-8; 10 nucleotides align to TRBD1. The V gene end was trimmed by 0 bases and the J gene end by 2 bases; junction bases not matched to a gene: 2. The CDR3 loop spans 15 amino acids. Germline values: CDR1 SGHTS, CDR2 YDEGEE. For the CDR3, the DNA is TGTGCCAGCAGCTTGGAAGGGACAGGGGCCTACGAGCAGTACTTC. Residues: CASSLEGTGAYEQYF.

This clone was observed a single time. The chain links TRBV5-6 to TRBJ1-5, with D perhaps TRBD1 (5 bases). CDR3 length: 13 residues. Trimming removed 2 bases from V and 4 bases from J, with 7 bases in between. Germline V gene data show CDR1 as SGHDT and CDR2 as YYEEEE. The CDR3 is CASSLYRNQPQHF. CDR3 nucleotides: TGTGCCAGCAGCTTATACAGGAATCAGCCCCAGCATTTT.

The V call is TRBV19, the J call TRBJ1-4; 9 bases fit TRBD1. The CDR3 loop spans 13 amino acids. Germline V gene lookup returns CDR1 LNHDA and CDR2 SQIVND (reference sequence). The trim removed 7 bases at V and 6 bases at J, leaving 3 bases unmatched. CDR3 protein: CASTRDRDEKLFF. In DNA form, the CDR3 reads TGTGCCAGTACCCGGGACAGGGATGAAAAACTGTTTTTT. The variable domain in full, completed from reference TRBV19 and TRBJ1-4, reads DGGITQSPKYLFRKEGQNVTLSCEQNLNHDAMYWYRQDPGQGLRLIYYSQIVNDFQKGDIAEGYSVSREKKESFPLTVTSAQKNPTAFYLCASTRDRDEKLFFGSGTQLSVL.

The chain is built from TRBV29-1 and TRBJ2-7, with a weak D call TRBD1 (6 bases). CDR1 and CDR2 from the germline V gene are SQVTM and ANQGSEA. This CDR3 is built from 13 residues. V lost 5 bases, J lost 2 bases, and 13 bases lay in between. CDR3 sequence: CSVQGQRPYEQYF. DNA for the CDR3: TGCAGCGTTCAAGGACAGCGCCCCTACGAGCAGTACTTC.

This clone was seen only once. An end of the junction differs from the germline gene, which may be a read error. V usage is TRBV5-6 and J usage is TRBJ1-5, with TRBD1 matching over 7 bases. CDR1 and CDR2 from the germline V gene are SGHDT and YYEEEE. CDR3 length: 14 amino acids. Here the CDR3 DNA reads TGTGCCAGCACCTTGCAGGGGGGCAATCAGCCCCAGCATTTT. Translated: CASTLQGGNQPQHF.

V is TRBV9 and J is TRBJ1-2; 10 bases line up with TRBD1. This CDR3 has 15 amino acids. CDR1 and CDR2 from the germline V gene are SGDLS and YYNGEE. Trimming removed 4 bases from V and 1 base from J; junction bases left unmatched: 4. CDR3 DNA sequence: TGTGCCAGCAGCTCGCGGACAGGGGGTAACTATGGCTACACCTTC. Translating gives CASSSRTGGNYGYTF.